This T cell receptor (beta chain) appears in the sequencing data of a study of T-cell reconstitution after alpha-beta-depleted transplantation in children. Preparation of the TCRbeta library used unique molecular identifiers. From the PCR reads, TCRdb called clonotypes with MiXCR, one entry per CDR3 protein. The sample contains approximately 190,000 distinct CDR3 sequences, around 5.9% of which appear only once. Many counts were recorded for this clonotype. Its antigen remains unidentified. Study results and limitations: Some patients owed their high day-60 TCRbeta diversity to surviving recipient T cells and thymic progenitors. Alpha-beta T cells present about two months after transplant were reported to originate from several hundred expanded graft clones. The authors attributed T-cell counts and diversity one year after transplant mostly to newly produced T cells.

The TCR was taken from a girl less than two years old with combined immunodeficiency, due to receive a stem cell transplant. Material: PBMCs, obtained before TCRalphabeta/CD19-depleted stem cell transplant.

CDR3 sequence (DNA): TGCAGCGCCTCATCCGGGACAGGCTACACCGGGGAGCTGTTTTTT. This gives the protein CSASSGTGYTGELFF. The chain links TRBV29-1 to TRBJ2-2; 8 bases agree with TRBD1. Trimming cost V 7 bases and J 3 bases; bases outside gene matches: 10. The CDR3 sequence is 15 residues long. In germline, CDR1 is SQVTM, CDR2 ANQGSEA.